A single sample is the source of the 21 T cell receptor beta chains below, sequenced in a study of a mutant IDH1 vaccine in newly diagnosed glioma. No antigen has been assigned to these receptors. Assay: immunoSEQ multiplex PCR; the TCRdb copy retains only in-frame clones and omits some. The table lists around 69,000 clones, about 88% of them singletons. Time point described: week 35, safety follow-up. The content of each vaccine dose was 300 ug of mutant IDH1 20-mer peptide, and topical imiquimod accompanied it. The sample here was PBMCs, taken from a glioma patient whose treatment included an IDH1 peptide vaccine. The receptor set was obtained from a young man with glioma.

The V call is TRBV6-1, the J call TRBJ1-2; 9 positions agree with TRBD1. The CDR3 contains 13 residues. Germline loops: CDR1 MNHNS, CDR2 SASEGT. With V trimmed by 7 bases and J by 2 bases, 2 bases remained unmatched. This CDR3 reads CASNDRGNYGYTF. CDR3 DNA: TGTGCCAGCAATGACAGGGGGAACTATGGCTACACCTTC.

The chain employs TRBV18 and TRBJ2-3; 10 bases are a match to TRBD2. The CDR3 is made up of 17 amino acids. The V gene's germline CDR1 is KGHSH and CDR2 LQKENI. V lost 3 bases and J lost 0; bases outside the gene matches: 6. The CDR3 DNA reads as TGTGCCAGCTCACCGGCTAGCGGGGGCCCTAGCACAGATACGCAGTATTTT. Residues: CASSPASGGPSTDTQYF.

The rearrangement links TRBV7-3 to TRBJ2-7; weak D call: TRBD1 (6 bases). The CDR3 extends over 13 amino acids. V lost 6 bases to trimming and J lost 2 bases, with 11 bases between them. Per the germline V gene, CDR1 is SGHTA and CDR2 is FQGTGA. The CDR3 reads CASSPQGTYEQYF. CDR3 nucleotides: TGTGCCAGCAGTCCTCAGGGGACCTACGAGCAGTACTTC. Complete variable domain (other parts from reference TRBV7-3 and TRBJ2-7): GAGVSQTPSNKVTEKGKYVELRCDPISGHTALYWYRQSLGQGPEFLIYFQGTGAADDSGLPNDRFFAVRPEGSVSTLKIQRTERGDSAVYLCASSPQGTYEQYFGPGTRLTVT.

The genes are TRBV10-2 and TRBJ1-3; D is unclear. Trimming took off 0 bases at V and 0 bases at J, with 9 bases between the two ends. The CDR3 extends over 16 amino acids. Germline V gene sequence: CDR1 WSHSY, CDR2 SAAADI. The CDR3 loop is CASSESAGSSGNTIYF. CDR3 in DNA: TGCGCCAGCAGTGAGTCGGCGGGGAGCTCTGGAAACACCATATATTTT.

This chain connects TRBV5-1 to TRBJ1-2, with D perhaps TRBD1 (6 bases). V was clipped by 2 bases and J by 8 bases, with 16 bases between them. CDR1 and CDR2 (germline): SGHRS, YFSETQ. The CDR3 length is 14 residues. CDR3 in amino acids: CASSLTLPGEGYTF. Here the CDR3 DNA reads TGCGCCAGCAGCTTAACCCTCCCAGGGGAGGGCTACACCTTC.

The CDR3 spells CASSLSLGDRNYGYTF. CDR3 DNA: TGTGCCAGCAGTTTATCGTTGGGTGACAGAAACTATGGCTACACCTTC. V is TRBV27 and J is TRBJ1-2, with D possibly TRBD1 on 5 matching bases. The CDR3 has 16 amino acids. Germline loops: CDR1 MNHEY, CDR2 SMNVEV (reference sequence). V lost 0 bases and J lost 2, with 13 bases in between.

The rearrangement uses TRBV19 and TRBJ2-5, with a weak D call TRBD1 (7 bases). There are 12 residues in the CDR3. V was pared by 6 bases and J by 4 bases, with 9 bases between. Per germline, CDR1 LNHDA and CDR2 SQIVND (reference sequence). CDR3 nucleotide sequence: TGTGCCAGTAGCAGGGGGGCAGAGACCCAGTACTTC. It yields the protein CASSRGAETQYF.

The genes are TRBV25-1 and TRBJ2-1; 11 bases are a match to TRBD2. Germline CDR1 reads MGHDK; CDR2 reads SYGVNS. V was pared by 0 bases and J by 0 bases, with 4 bases of the junction left unmatched. The CDR3 consists of 18 residues. The CDR3 coding sequence is TGTGCCAGCAGTGAATATGGTGGGACTAGCGGCTCCTACAATGAGCAGTTCTTC. As protein: CASSEYGGTSGSYNEQFF.

The chain couples TRBV5-8 to TRBJ1-2; the D is unclear. Deletions cut 4 bases from V and 2 bases from J, with 21 bases between. The CDR3 extends over 17 amino acids. In germline, CDR1 is SGHTS, CDR2 YDEGEE. The DNA of the CDR3 is TGTGCCAGCAGCCTCATATCGGATCCCCTCCTAAACTATGGCTACACCTTC. Translation gives CASSLISDPLLNYGYTF.

The chain employs TRBV29-1 and TRBJ1-1, with D hard to call. The germline V and J ends were trimmed by 6 bases and 1 base, with 9 bases remaining between them. Germline CDR1 SQVTM, CDR2 ANQGSEA. The CDR3 extends over 12 amino acids. CDR3 amino acids: CSVAAGNTEAFF. DNA for the CDR3: TGCAGCGTAGCGGCGGGGAACACTGAAGCTTTCTTT.

The V call is TRBV28, the J call TRBJ1-1; 7 nucleotides agree with TRBD1. Germline V gives CDR1 MDHEN, CDR2 SYDVKM. The CDR3 loop spans 16 amino acids. V lost 1 base, J lost 7 bases, and 12 bases stayed unmatched. As DNA, the CDR3 is TGTGCCAGCAGTTTATCCTGGGGGGGAGGGGGCCTTGAAGCTTTCTTT. Protein sequence: CASSLSWGGGGLEAFF.

This rearrangement joins TRBV2 to TRBJ2-1, with 10 bases lining up with TRBD2. The germline V gene encodes CDR1 SNHLY and CDR2 FYNNEI. V lost 6 bases to trimming and J lost 2 bases; unmatched junction nucleotides: 7. The CDR3 spans 16 residues. The CDR3 sequence: CASSLSSGRTYNEQFF. DNA for the CDR3: TGTGCCAGCAGCCTAAGTAGCGGGAGGACCTACAATGAGCAGTTCTTC.

This sequence joins TRBV5-1 and TRBJ1-1; D not certain. The germline gives CDR1 SGHRS, CDR2 YFSETQ. CDR3 size: 15 residues. V was clipped by 1 base and J by 1 base, with 11 bases between them. CDR3 amino acids: CASSLNSPENTEAFF. The DNA of the CDR3 is TGCGCCAGCAGCTTGAACTCCCCGGAGAACACTGAAGCTTTCTTT.

The chain couples TRBV6-1 to TRBJ2-7, with a tentative D call TRBD2 (7 bases). Per the germline V gene, CDR1 is MNHNS and CDR2 is SASEGT. The ends were cut back, 0 bases at V and 0 bases at J, with 12 bases in the middle. CDR3 length: 16 residues. The CDR3 is CASSEAWGGGSYEQYF. The DNA for the CDR3 is TGTGCCAGCAGTGAAGCGTGGGGAGGGGGCTCCTACGAGCAGTACTTC.

This clone came up a few times. The chain recombines TRBV27 with TRBJ2-2; D unresolved. Germline V CDR1 and CDR2: MNHEY, SMNVEV (reference sequence). The CDR3 is made up of 16 amino acids. V shed 6 bases and J shed 3 bases, with 17 bases lying between them. DNA of the CDR3: TGTGCCAGCAGCAGACGACTTGCATGGGACACCGGGGAGCTGTTTTTT. Translating gives CASSRRLAWDTGELFF.

V and J are TRBV28 and TRBJ2-5, with D maybe TRBD2 (5 bases). V dropped 6 bases and J dropped 11 bases, with 13 bases sitting between them. Germline loops: CDR1 MDHEN, CDR2 SYDVKM. The CDR3 sequence is 11 residues long. The CDR3 region has the DNA TGTGCCAGCAGCCCCGGGGTTAAGCAGTACTTC. Its protein is CASSPGVKQYF.

The chain has TRBV30 and TRBJ2-6; D remains ambiguous. The ends were cut back, 4 bases at V and 2 bases at J, with 9 bases in the middle. Germline values: CDR1 GTSNPN, CDR2 SVGIG (reference sequence). This CDR3 is 14 amino acids long. For the CDR3, the DNA is TGTGCCTGGACGCACCTGGCTGGGGCCAACGTCCTGACTTTC. It specifies CAWTHLAGANVLTF.

This sequence joins TRBV28 and TRBJ2-6; D is ambiguous. The V gene's germline CDR1 is MDHEN and CDR2 SYDVKM. The CDR3 runs 16 residues. Trimming shortened V by 3 bases and J by 0 bases, and 9 bases separated the two germline ends. The CDR3 bases are TGTGCCAGCAGTTTCGTTATCAGCTCTGGGGCCAACGTCCTGACTTTC. Its protein is CASSFVISSGANVLTF. The whole variable domain, remainder taken from reference TRBV28 and TRBJ2-6, is DVKVTQSSRYLVKRTGEKVFLECVQDMDHENMFWYRQDPGLGLRLIYFSYDVKMKEKGDIPEGYSVSREKKERFSLILESASTNQTSMYLCASSFVISSGANVLTFGAGSRLTVL.

DNA of the CDR3: TGCGCCAGCAGGTCGGACAGGGGCGACACCGGGGAGCTGTTTTTT. Protein: CASRSDRGDTGELFF. V and J are TRBV5-1 and TRBJ2-2; 9 positions match TRBD1. V trimming: 5 bases; J trimming: 3 bases; junction bases outside the gene matches: 5. Germline lookup yields CDR1 SGHRS and CDR2 YFSETQ. CDR3 length: 15 residues.

The chain has TRBV9 and TRBJ1-3; D is unresolved. Germline-derived CDR1 and CDR2 are SGDLS and YYNGEE. Between the trimmed V and J ends, which lost 3 bases and 4 bases, there was a span of 14 bases. The length of the CDR3 is 15 residues. CDR3 coding DNA: TGTGCCAGCAGCGCAGATGAGACTACAGGAAACACCATATATTTT. Translating gives CASSADETTGNTIYF.

CDR3 bases: TGTGCCAGCAGCTTCGGACGAGAGACCCAGTACTTC. Protein sequence: CASSFGRETQYF. The J gene is TRBJ2-5, the V gene TRBV11-2, with D unresolved. The CDR3 totals 12 residues. Germline V lookup: CDR1 SGHAT, CDR2 FQNNGV. The V and J ends lost 3 bases and 4 bases respectively, with 6 bases between them.